This is a list of T cell receptor beta chains from one sample in a study of vaccination and CD4 T cells after COVID-19. TCRdb itself ran the PCR reads through MiXCR, one entry per CDR3 protein. The table records about 29,000 distinct CDR3 sequences, approximately 49% of them present only once. The sequencing used CD4+ T cells from blood, collected about 7 months after SARS-CoV-2 vaccination. Receptors were obtained from a human donor who had recovered from COVID-19. Both conserved end residues are part of each CDR3. The D gene is left open where the match is weak. Part of the rows lack a size; the others show once, few, many or a class for expanded clones.

cdr3_nt,cdr3_aa,v_call,j_call,d_call,clone_size
TGCGCCAGCAGCCAAGAGACTAGCGGGAGGCTCCTTAGCACAGATACGCAGTATTTT,CASSQETSGRLLSTDTQYF,TRBV4-3,TRBJ2-3,TRBD2,-
TGTGCCAGCAGACAAAGGGATTCTGGGGCCAACGTCCTGACTTTC,CASRQRDSGANVLTF,TRBV7-2,TRBJ2-6,-,few
TGCAGTGCTAGACACGCTGGGACTAGTGGAAACATTCAGTACTTC,CSARHAGTSGNIQYF,TRBV20-1,TRBJ2-4,TRBD2,-
TGTGCCACCAGGCAGGGGAGGTACGAGCAGTACTTC,CATRQGRYEQYF,TRBV6-1,TRBJ2-7,-,-
TGTGCCAGCAGCGTTCCCGGGATCCCCTACGAGCAGTACTTC,CASSVPGIPYEQYF,TRBV9,TRBJ2-7,-,-
TGTGCCAGCAGTGAAGAGGCCTCCTCGCAGTATTTT,CASSEEASSQYF,TRBV2,TRBJ2-3,-,-
TGCAGTGCCACCGGGACTAGCAACTACGAGCAGTACTTC,CSATGTSNYEQYF,TRBV20-1,TRBJ2-7,TRBD2,-
TGTGCCACCCGCCACTTAGTTTCCCCCGCAGATACGCAGTATTTT,CATRHLVSPADTQYF,TRBV27,TRBJ2-3,-,few
TGCAGTGCTGAAGTCCGGGACAAGGGTGGAAACACCATATATTTT,CSAEVRDKGGNTIYF,TRBV20-1,TRBJ1-3,-,once
TGTGCCAGCAGCTTAGTCGTGGCGGGACGCCGGGAGCTGTTTTTT,CASSLVVAGRRELFF,TRBV7-9,TRBJ2-2,-,-
TGTGCCAGCGGAAGGGAGGGGTCGGACCCCCAGCATTTT,CASGREGSDPQHF,TRBV2,TRBJ1-5,-,few
TGTGCCAGCAGAGGGACTAGCGGAGGAGGGGATACGCAGTATTTT,CASRGTSGGGDTQYF,TRBV2,TRBJ2-3,TRBD2,-
TGTGCCAGCAGTCTCGGAGGGGCGGGACAGCCCCAGCATTTT,CASSLGGAGQPQHF,TRBV28,TRBJ1-5,-,-
TGTGCCAGCAGCCACGGAACTCTCTATGGCTACACCTTC,CASSHGTLYGYTF,TRBV14,TRBJ1-2,-,-
TGTGCCAGCAGTCCGAGAACCGGGACACCTTGGGGAGAGACCCAGTACTTC,CASSPRTGTPWGETQYF,TRBV7-9,TRBJ2-5,-,few
TGTGCCTCACAAATGGCTAGCGGCTCCTACGAGCAGTACTTC,CASQMASGSYEQYF,TRBV7-9,TRBJ2-7,TRBD2,-
TGTGCCAGCAGCTATCGTGTCCAGAGGGGGACAGATACGCAGTATTTT,CASSYRVQRGTDTQYF,TRBV7-9,TRBJ2-3,-,-
TGTGCCAGCAGCTTAACCCAAATACAGTCCTACGAGCAGTACTTC,CASSLTQIQSYEQYF,TRBV7-2,TRBJ2-7,-,few
TGTGCCAGCAGTGAAACAGAGCCCTACGAGCAGTACTTC,CASSETEPYEQYF,TRBV6-1,TRBJ2-7,-,-
TGTGCCAGCAGCTTAACCCCCGGGGGGCGCGAAGCTTTCTTT,CASSLTPGGREAFF,TRBV7-2,TRBJ1-1,-,few
TGTGCCAGTAAGGAGACAGGAGAGACCCAGTACTTC,CASKETGETQYF,TRBV19,TRBJ2-5,-,-
TGTGCCAGCAGCCACCTCGGGGAGACCCAGTACTTC,CASSHLGETQYF,TRBV28,TRBJ2-5,-,-
TGCAGTGCTTCTCCCCTGCACAGTACTCCACACAGGGATACGCAGTATTTT,CSASPLHSTPHRDTQYF,TRBV20-1,TRBJ2-3,-,few